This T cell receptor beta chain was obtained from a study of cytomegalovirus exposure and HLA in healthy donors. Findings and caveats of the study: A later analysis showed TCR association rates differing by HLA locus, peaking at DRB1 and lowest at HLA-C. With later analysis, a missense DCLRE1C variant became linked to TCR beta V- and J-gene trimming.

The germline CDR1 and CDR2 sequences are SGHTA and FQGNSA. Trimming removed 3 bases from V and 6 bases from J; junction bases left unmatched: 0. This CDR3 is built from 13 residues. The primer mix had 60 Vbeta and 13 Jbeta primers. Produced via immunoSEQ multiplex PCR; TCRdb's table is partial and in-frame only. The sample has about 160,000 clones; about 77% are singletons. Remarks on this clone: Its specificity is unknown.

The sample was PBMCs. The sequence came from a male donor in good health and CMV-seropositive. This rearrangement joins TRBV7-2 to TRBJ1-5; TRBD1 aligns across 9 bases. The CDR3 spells CASSLGQGQPQHF. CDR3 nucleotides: TGTGCCAGCAGCTTGGGACAGGGTCAGCCCCAGCATTTT.